This record covers a single T cell receptor beta chain. Its antigen is undetermined. These data belong to a study of identical twins. The authors used template switching to add a universal primer site and gave cDNA unique molecular identifiers. A single record per CDR3 protein comes from TCRdb applying MiXCR to the 5' RACE reads. The repertoire includes approximately 500,000 distinct CDR3 sequences, approximately 25% of them detected once, and 2.9% sits in the top ten. Study-level findings and limits: Alpha sequences out of frame and shared by twins had excess low generation probability.

The same sample was also used in a study of T cells expressing NK-cell markers. That report adds: HCMV specificity was not established for the expanded NKG2C+ T cell clones.

The clonotype originates from a woman under 30 in good health. The sequenced sample was CD4+ T cells sorted from blood.

The CDR3, as DNA: TGTGCCAGCAGACCACAGGGGGCATCCTACGAGCAGTACTTC. Amino acid sequence: CASRPQGASYEQYF. This rearrangement joins TRBV12-3 or TRBV12-4 to TRBJ2-7, with TRBD1 matching 9 bases. V was pared by 6 bases and J by 1 base, with 4 bases of the junction left unmatched. The CDR3 is made up of 14 amino acids.